Sequencing of this TCR beta chain was carried out in a study of T cells in Graves' hyperthyroidism and ophthalmopathy. Diagnostic assessment was based on clinical symptoms, serum thyroxine and TRAb, thyroid ultrasound and orbital computed tomography. RNA transcripts were the template for amplifying TCR beta CDR3 regions. Using the HTBI primer set, a first-round RT-PCR was run on the TCR CDR3. In TCRdb, the multiplex PCR reads were re-called with MiXCR into one record per CDR3 protein. The data hold over 250,000 distinct CDR3 sequences, with 15% to 20% observed a single time. The V end lost 1 base, the J end lost 4 bases, and 9 bases lay between the germline ends. The germline V gene has CDR1 SGHTA and CDR2 FQGNSA. The CDR3 totals 14 residues.

Specimen: blood. The source is a woman aged 60 to 75 with Graves' ophthalmopathy. J is TRBJ2-3 and V is TRBV7-2; no firm D call. CDR3 coding DNA: TGTGCCAGCAGCTTAGGGACCAGCCCAGATACGCAGTATTTT. It encodes CASSLGTSPDTQYF.